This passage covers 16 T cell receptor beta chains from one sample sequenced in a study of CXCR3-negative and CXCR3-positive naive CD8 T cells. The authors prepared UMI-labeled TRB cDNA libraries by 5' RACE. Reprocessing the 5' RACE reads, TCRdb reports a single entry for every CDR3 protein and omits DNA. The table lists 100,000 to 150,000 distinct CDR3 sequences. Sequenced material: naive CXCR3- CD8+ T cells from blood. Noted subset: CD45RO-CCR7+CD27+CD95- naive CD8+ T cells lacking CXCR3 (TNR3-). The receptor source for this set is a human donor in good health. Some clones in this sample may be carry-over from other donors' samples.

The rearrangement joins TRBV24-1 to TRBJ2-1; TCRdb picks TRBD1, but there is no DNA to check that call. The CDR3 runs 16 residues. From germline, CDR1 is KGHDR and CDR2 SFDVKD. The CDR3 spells CATSDAQGMDFDEQFF.

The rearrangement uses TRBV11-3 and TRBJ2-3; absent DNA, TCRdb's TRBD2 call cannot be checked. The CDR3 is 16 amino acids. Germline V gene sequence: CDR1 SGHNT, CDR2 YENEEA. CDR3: CASSRNGLARTDTQYF.

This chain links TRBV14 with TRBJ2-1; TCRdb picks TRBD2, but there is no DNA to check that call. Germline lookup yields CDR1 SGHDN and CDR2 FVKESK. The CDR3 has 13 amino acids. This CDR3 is CASSQGSGEKPFF.

CDR3 region: CASGHRGLRTEAFF. The chain has TRBV7-9 and TRBJ1-1; TCRdb's D call of TRBD1 is untestable without DNA. Germline values: CDR1 SEHNR, CDR2 FQNEAQ (reference sequence). The CDR3 sequence is 14 residues long.

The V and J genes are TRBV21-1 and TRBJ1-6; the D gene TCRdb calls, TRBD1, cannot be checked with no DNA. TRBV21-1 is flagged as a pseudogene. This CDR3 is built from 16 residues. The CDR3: CASSSRDRGLVSPLHF.

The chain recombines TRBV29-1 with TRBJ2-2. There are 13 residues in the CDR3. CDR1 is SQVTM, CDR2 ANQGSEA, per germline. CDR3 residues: CSVLKENTGELFF.

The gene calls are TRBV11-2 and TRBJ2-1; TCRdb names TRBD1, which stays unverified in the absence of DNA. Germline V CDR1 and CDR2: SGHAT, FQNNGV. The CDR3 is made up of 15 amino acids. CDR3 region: CASSPTVQGGNEQFF.

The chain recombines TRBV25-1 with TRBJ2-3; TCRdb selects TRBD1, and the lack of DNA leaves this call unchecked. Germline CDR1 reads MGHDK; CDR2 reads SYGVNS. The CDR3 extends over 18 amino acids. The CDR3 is CASSDLYGAGGSTDTQYF.

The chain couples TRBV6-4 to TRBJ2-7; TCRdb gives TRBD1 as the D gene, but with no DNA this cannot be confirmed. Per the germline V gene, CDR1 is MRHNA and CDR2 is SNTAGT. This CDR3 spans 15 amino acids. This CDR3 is CASDPPRGASYEQYF.

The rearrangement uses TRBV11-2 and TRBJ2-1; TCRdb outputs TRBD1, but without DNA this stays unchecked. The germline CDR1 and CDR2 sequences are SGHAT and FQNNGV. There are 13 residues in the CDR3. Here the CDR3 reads CASSFGTHNEQFF.

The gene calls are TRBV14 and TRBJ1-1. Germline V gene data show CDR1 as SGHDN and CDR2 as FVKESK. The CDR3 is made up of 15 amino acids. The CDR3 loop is CASSLGRLGGTEAFF.

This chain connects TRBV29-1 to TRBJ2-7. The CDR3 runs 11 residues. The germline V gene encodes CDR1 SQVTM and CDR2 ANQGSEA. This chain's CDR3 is CSANKLGEQYF.

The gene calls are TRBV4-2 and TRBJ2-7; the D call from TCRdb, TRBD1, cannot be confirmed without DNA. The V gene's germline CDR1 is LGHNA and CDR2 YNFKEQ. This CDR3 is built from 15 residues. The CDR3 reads CASSQGTGLSHEQYF.

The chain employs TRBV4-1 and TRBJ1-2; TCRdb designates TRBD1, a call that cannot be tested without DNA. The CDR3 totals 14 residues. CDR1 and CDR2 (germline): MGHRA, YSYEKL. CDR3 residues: CASSQSRDSWLTTF.

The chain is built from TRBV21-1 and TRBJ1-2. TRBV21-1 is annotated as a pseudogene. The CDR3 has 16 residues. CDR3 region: CASSALFDNLVYGYTF.

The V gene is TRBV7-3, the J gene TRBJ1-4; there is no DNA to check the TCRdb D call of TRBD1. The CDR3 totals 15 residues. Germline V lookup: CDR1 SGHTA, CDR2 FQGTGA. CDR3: CASSPTGQAGEKLFF.